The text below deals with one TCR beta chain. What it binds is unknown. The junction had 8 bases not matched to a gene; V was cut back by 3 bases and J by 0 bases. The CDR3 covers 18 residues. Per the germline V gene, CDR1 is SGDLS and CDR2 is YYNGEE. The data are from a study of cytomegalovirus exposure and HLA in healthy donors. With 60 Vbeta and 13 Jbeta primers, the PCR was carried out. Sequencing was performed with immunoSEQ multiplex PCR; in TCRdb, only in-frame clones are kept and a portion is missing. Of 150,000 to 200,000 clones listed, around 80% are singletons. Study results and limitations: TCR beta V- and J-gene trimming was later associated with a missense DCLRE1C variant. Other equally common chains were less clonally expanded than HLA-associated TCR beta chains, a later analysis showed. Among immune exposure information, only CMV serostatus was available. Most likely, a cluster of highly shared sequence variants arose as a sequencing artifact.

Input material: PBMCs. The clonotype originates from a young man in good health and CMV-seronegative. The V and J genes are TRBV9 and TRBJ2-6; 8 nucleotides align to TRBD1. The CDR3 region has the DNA TGTGCCAGCAGCGCTGCGGGACAGGTAATCTCTGGGGCCAACGTCCTGACTTTC. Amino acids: CASSAAGQVISGANVLTF.